The 23 T cell receptor beta chains given below trace back to one sample, sequenced in a study of response to subunit inactivated influenza vaccine. TCRdb fed the RT-PCR reads into MiXCR, producing one record per CDR3 protein. The sample lists under 950,000 distinct CDR3 sequences; approximately 21% were seen once. This material consisted of PBMCs from blood, taken around 5 days after vaccination. Source of these receptors: a man in his fifties who received an inactivated influenza vaccine.

This rearrangement joins TRBV15 to TRBJ2-7; D unresolved. This CDR3 region has 13 residues. V dropped 0 bases and J dropped 7 bases, with 10 bases sitting between them. CDR1 is LNHNV and CDR2 is YYDKDF in the germline V gene (reference sequence). CDR3 in amino acids: CATSRDQSLEQYF. The CDR3 coding sequence is TGTGCCACCAGCAGAGATCAAAGTTTGGAGCAGTACTTC.

The genes are TRBV28 and TRBJ2-6; D gene ambiguous. The length of the CDR3 is 19 residues. Germline CDR1 and CDR2: MDHEN and SYDVKM. Deletions cut 2 bases from V and 0 bases from J, with 17 bases between. The CDR3 sequence: CASSLTGRPRLSGANVLTF. In DNA, the CDR3 is TGTGCCAGCAGTTTAACGGGCCGCCCAAGGCTCTCTGGGGCCAACGTCCTGACTTTC. Full variable domain (remainder filled in from reference TRBV28 and TRBJ2-6): DVKVTQSSRYLVKRTGEKVFLECVQDMDHENMFWYRQDPGLGLRLIYFSYDVKMKEKGDIPEGYSVSREKKERFSLILESASTNQTSMYLCASSLTGRPRLSGANVLTFGAGSRLTVL.

This sequence joins TRBV20-1 and TRBJ1-5; D unclear. Germline CDR1 reads DFQATT; CDR2 reads SNEGSKA (reference sequence). The CDR3 length is 12 residues. V shed 5 bases and J shed 6 bases, with 11 bases lying between them. This CDR3 reads CSAERRGQPQHF. The CDR3, as DNA: TGCAGTGCTGAGCGACGGGGTCAGCCCCAGCATTTT.

This chain connects TRBV4-2 to TRBJ2-3, with 10 bases that match TRBD2. V was clipped by 0 bases and J by 7 bases; unmatched bases: 7. Germline V gene sequence: CDR1 LGHNA, CDR2 YNFKEQ. This CDR3 has 16 amino acids. The CDR3 protein is CASSQEPSGSQNTQYF. CDR3 sequence (DNA): TGTGCCAGCAGCCAAGAGCCTAGCGGGAGTCAAAATACGCAGTATTTT.

The V call is TRBV20-1, the J call TRBJ2-1; 10 bases are a match to TRBD2. Trimming removed 2 bases from V and 4 bases from J; junction bases left unmatched: 5. CDR1 DFQATT and CDR2 SNEGSKA come from the germline V gene (reference sequence). The CDR3 sequence is 15 residues long. CDR3: CSARPPTSGYNEQFF. DNA for the CDR3: TGCAGTGCTAGACCCCCGACTAGCGGGTACAATGAGCAGTTCTTC.

The CDR3 region has the DNA TGCAGTGCTCCGAGGACAGGGACGGGAAACACCATATATTTT. It encodes CSAPRTGTGNTIYF. The chain carries TRBV20-1 and TRBJ1-3; 8 bases align to TRBD1. V lost 5 bases and J lost 4; bases outside the gene matches: 7. The germline CDR1 and CDR2 sequences are DFQATT and SNEGSKA (reference sequence). This CDR3 has 14 amino acids.

This clonotype has more than one count but fewer than ten. This rearrangement joins TRBV7-2 to TRBJ1-5; maybe TRBD1 (6 bases). The CDR3 is 15 amino acids. Germline CDR1 and CDR2: SGHTA and FQGNSA. V dropped 1 base and J dropped 5 bases, with 12 bases sitting between them. This chain's CDR3 is CASSLGGGGHQPQHF. Here the CDR3 DNA reads TGTGCCAGCAGCTTAGGAGGAGGGGGTCATCAGCCCCAGCATTTT.

The chain couples TRBV7-2 to TRBJ2-1; no clear D gene. Trimming shortened V by 0 bases and J by 0 bases, and 9 bases separated the two germline ends. The CDR3 contains 16 residues. The V gene's germline CDR1 is SGHTA and CDR2 FQGNSA. DNA for the CDR3: TGTGCCAGCAGCTTAGCAGGGTTCGGCTCCTACAATGAGCAGTTCTTC. Translating gives CASSLAGFGSYNEQFF.

The genes are TRBV24-1 and TRBJ2-3; D remains ambiguous. V lost 4 bases, J lost 4 bases, and 20 bases lay in between. Germline V lookup: CDR1 KGHDR, CDR2 SFDVKD. This CDR3 has 17 amino acids. CDR3 nucleotide sequence: TGTGCCACCAGTGACACTCATCATCCTCGTCAAGCAGATACGCAGTATTTT. Translation: CATSDTHHPRQADTQYF.

This clonotype was counted between two and nine times. This chain connects TRBV10-3 to TRBJ2-3, with D possibly matching TRBD1 (6 bases). The germline gives CDR1 ENHRY, CDR2 SYGVKD. The CDR3 spans 13 residues. V was clipped by 10 bases and J by 5 bases, with 16 bases between them. This chain's CDR3 is CATGQPREDTQYF. CDR3 coding DNA: TGTGCCACCGGACAGCCCCGGGAAGATACGCAGTATTTT.

The sample holds a few counts of this clonotype. V gene TRBV7-8 combines with J gene TRBJ2-3; possible D gene TRBD2, 5 bases. Germline V lookup: CDR1 SGHVS, CDR2 FQNEAQ. V lost 5 bases, J lost 2 bases, and 14 bases lay in between. The CDR3 has 15 amino acids. CDR3 residues: CASSTLASPTDTQYF. CDR3 sequence (DNA): TGTGCCAGCAGCACTCTAGCTAGCCCCACAGATACGCAGTATTTT. Full variable domain (outside the CDR3, taken from reference TRBV7-8 and TRBJ2-3): GAGVSQSPRYKVAKRGQDVALRCDPISGHVSLFWYQQALGQGPEFLTYFQNEAQLDKSGLPSDRFFAERPEGSVSTLKIQRTQQEDSAVYLCASSTLASPTDTQYFGPGTRLTVL.

This clonotype has a count of ten or more. V gene TRBV20-1 combines with J gene TRBJ2-7, with 7 nucleotides matching TRBD2. With V trimmed by 1 base and J by 2 bases, 8 bases remained unmatched. Germline V gene lookup returns CDR1 DFQATT and CDR2 SNEGSKA (reference sequence). CDR3 length: 15 amino acids. The CDR3 loop is CSARARGGGTYEQYF. DNA for the CDR3: TGCAGTGCTAGAGCCCGCGGGGGAGGGACCTACGAGCAGTACTTC.

The table lists this clonotype with a few counts. This chain joins TRBV29-1 and TRBJ2-2; D may be TRBD1 (6 bases). There are 12 residues in the CDR3. Deletions cut 4 bases from V and 5 bases from J, with 8 bases between. CDR1 SQVTM and CDR2 ANQGSEA come from the germline V gene. The CDR3 coding sequence is TGCAGCGTTGCAGGGGCTACCGGGGAGCTGTTTTTT. It encodes CSVAGATGELFF.

The gene calls are TRBV29-1 and TRBJ2-7, with D perhaps TRBD1 (5 bases). The V gene lost 7 bases and the J gene lost 0 bases, with 22 bases spanning the gap. Germline V gene data show CDR1 as SQVTM and CDR2 as ANQGSEA. This CDR3 spans 16 amino acids. CDR3 residues: CSALTAQGKSSYEQYF. The DNA for the CDR3 is TGCAGCGCCCTCACGGCGCAGGGCAAGAGCTCCTACGAGCAGTACTTC.

This clonotype was seen only a few times. The V call is TRBV12-3 or TRBV12-4, the J call TRBJ2-3, with a tentative D call TRBD2 (7 bases). The CDR3 is 12 residues long. V was clipped by 5 bases and J by 9 bases, with 12 bases between them. CDR3 in DNA: TGTGCCAGCAGTGGGGGGGCAGCCACGCAGTATTTT. The encoded protein is CASSGGAATQYF.

This clonotype occurred a few times. The chain has TRBV15 and TRBJ2-1; 8 positions match TRBD2. The CDR3 spans 17 residues. Germline CDR1 and CDR2: LNHNV and YYDKDF (reference sequence). The V and J ends lost 0 bases and 9 bases, in that order; junction bases with no gene match: 13. Here the CDR3 DNA reads TGTGCCACCAGCAGAGATCATGGGACTAGGGGTGTTGGTGAGCAGTTCTTC. Protein product: CATSRDHGTRGVGEQFF. Drawing the rest from reference TRBV15 and TRBJ2-1, the complete variable domain is DAMVIQNPRYQVTQFGKPVTLSCSQTLNHNVMYWYQQKSSQAPKLLFHYYDKDFNNEADTPDNFQSRRPNTSFCFLDIRSPGLGDTAMYLCATSRDHGTRGVGEQFFGPGTRLTVL.

J is TRBJ1-1 and V is TRBV5-1, with D possibly matching TRBD1 (5 bases). The CDR3 totals 16 residues. Germline CDR1 is SGHRS and CDR2 is YFSETQ. Between the trimmed V and J ends, which lost 0 bases and 0 bases, there was a span of 12 bases. The CDR3 here is CASSLVGVNLNTEAFF. The CDR3 nucleotides are TGCGCCAGCAGCTTGGTAGGGGTGAATTTGAACACTGAAGCTTTCTTT. Based on the CDR3 plus reference TRBV5-1 and TRBJ1-1, the full variable domain is KAGVTQTPRYLIKTRGQQVTLSCSPISGHRSVSWYQQTPGQGLQFLFEYFSETQRNKGNFPGRFSGRQFSNSRSEMNVSTLELGDSALYLCASSLVGVNLNTEAFFGQGTRLTVV.

This clonotype has only a few counts. The gene calls are TRBV7-2 and TRBJ1-2; the D is unclear. Between the trimmed V and J ends, which lost 0 bases and 1 base, there was a span of 15 bases. This CDR3 comprises 17 residues. Germline V gene sequence: CDR1 SGHTA, CDR2 FQGNSA. The DNA of the CDR3 is TGTGCCAGCAGCTTAGCGGGCTCGGGGTTAATTAACTATGGCTACACCTTC. Translated: CASSLAGSGLINYGYTF.

This clonotype has more than one count but fewer than ten. The V call is TRBV28, the J call TRBJ2-4, with unresolved D. CDR3 size: 14 residues. Germline V CDR1 and CDR2: MDHEN, SYDVKM. Trimming took off 9 bases at V and 0 bases at J, with 12 bases between the two ends. CDR3 DNA: TGTGCCAGTCTGGGGTCACTAGCCAAAAACATTCAGTACTTC. Translation: CASLGSLAKNIQYF.

The chain recombines TRBV4-1 with TRBJ2-3; either TRBD1 or TRBD2 may fit D (5 bases each). V was shortened by 4 bases and J by 5 bases, with 13 bases between the two germline ends. The CDR3 loop spans 14 amino acids. The germline gives CDR1 MGHRA, CDR2 YSYEKL. In nucleotides, the CDR3 is TGCGCCAGCAGCCGTGCTCGGGACCTAGATACGCAGTATTTT. Residues: CASSRARDLDTQYF.

V gene TRBV4-1 combines with J gene TRBJ2-3, with 7 positions matching TRBD1. After removal of 1 base from V and 0 bases from J, the junction contained 4 bases not matched to a gene. This CDR3 is built from 16 residues. The germline CDR1 and CDR2 sequences are MGHRA and YSYEKL. As DNA, the CDR3 is TGCGCCAGCAGCCAAGCGGGACAGTCTAGCACAGATACGCAGTATTTT. Its translation is CASSQAGQSSTDTQYF.

The chain is built from TRBV4-1 and TRBJ2-1; D gene unclear. The CDR3 has 14 residues. CDR1 is MGHRA and CDR2 is YSYEKL in the germline V gene. V was trimmed by 1 base and J by 7 bases, leaving 11 bases between them. The CDR3 coding sequence is TGCGCCAGCAGCCAAGCCGTTGGCGTGAATGAGCAGTTCTTC. Encoded protein: CASSQAVGVNEQFF.

Only a few counts were recorded for this clonotype. The chain employs TRBV5-1 and TRBJ2-1; D unresolved. This CDR3 comprises 14 residues. The V gene lost 2 bases and the J gene lost 6 bases, with 12 bases spanning the gap. Germline values: CDR1 SGHRS, CDR2 YFSETQ. The CDR3 here is CASSFSMSGNEQFF. The CDR3, as DNA: TGCGCCAGCAGCTTTTCTATGTCGGGCAATGAGCAGTTCTTC.